Listed below are T cell receptor beta chains from one sample, sequenced in a study of T cell repertoires in cytomegalovirus infection. TCRdb redid the calling of the reads with MiXCR, one entry per CDR3 protein. The sample has 400,000 or so distinct CDR3 sequences, under 40% seen once. Sequencing was done on a sample of PBMCs. These receptors were obtained from a human donor in good health (CMV status not recorded). Some clones in this sample may be carry-over from other donors' samples. CDR3s include the opening cysteine and the closing phenylalanine or tryptophan. Each record gives: V gene, D gene, J gene, clone size, CDR3 length, CDR3 DNA, CDR3 protein. The D gene is left open where the match is weak. Not every row has a clone size; where given, it reads once, few, many or a size class.

>TRBV7-2|-|TRBJ1-2|many|14
TGTGCCAGCAGCTTAGCGCACAGGGACTATGGCTACACCTTC
CASSLAHRDYGYTF
>TRBV5-1|TRBD1|TRBJ1-2|-|17
TGCGCCAGCAGCTTATGGTCGGGACAGGGTGTCGGCTATGGCTACACCTTC
CASSLWSGQGVGYGYTF
>TRBV11-2|-|TRBJ2-5|few|19
TGTGCCAGCAGCACCAACGTCGGTTGGGTCACCAATTACCAAGAGACCCAGTACTTC
CASSTNVGWVTNYQETQYF
>TRBV9|TRBD1|TRBJ1-1|once|14
TGTGCCAGCAGCCCTCGGACAGGGGGCAATGAAGCTTTCTTT
CASSPRTGGNEAFF
>TRBV4-3|-|TRBJ2-1|-|14
TGCGCCCGCAGCCAAGATCTATTTTGCAATGAGACGTTCTTC
CARSQDLFCNETFF
>TRBV29-1|TRBD1|TRBJ2-1|-|16
TGCAGCGTTGAAGACCACCGGGACAGGGTCGGCAATGAGCAGTTCTTC
CSVEDHRDRVGNEQFF
>TRBV15|-|TRBJ2-2|-|14
TGTGCCACCAGCAGAGATCAGGGTGGCGGGGAGCTGTTTTTT
CATSRDQGGGELFF
>TRBV12-3/TRBV12-4|-|TRBJ1-1|-|15
TGTGCCAGCAGTTTATTTTGGAGTGGGAACACTGAAGCTTTCTTT
CASSLFWSGNTEAFF
>TRBV29-1|-|TRBJ2-7|few|11
TGCAGCGTTGAGATATCCTACGAGCAGTACTTC
CSVEISYEQYF
>TRBV19|TRBD2|TRBJ2-1|-|16
TGTGCCAGTAGCCAGGCTAGGCTAGCGGGGGGGCTTGAGCAGTTCTTC
CASSQARLAGGLEQFF
>TRBV7-9|TRBD2|TRBJ2-3|many|15
TGTGCCAGCAGCGCCACTAGCGGGGCCCAAGGTACGCAGTATTTT
CASSATSGAQGTQYF
>TRBV7-2|-|TRBJ2-7|many|14
TGTGCCAGCAGCTTAATGGGAGCAGACTACGAGCAGTACTTC
CASSLMGADYEQYF
>TRBV6-2/TRBV6-3|TRBD1|TRBJ2-5|-|13
TGTGCCAGCAGCCAGACAGGGGCGGGGACCCAGTACTTC
CASSQTGAGTQYF
>TRBV12-3/TRBV12-4|TRBD2|TRBJ2-3|-|15
TGTGCCAGCAGGCCAACTAGCGGGGGACTAGATACGCAGTATTTT
CASRPTSGGLDTQYF
>TRBV2|-|TRBJ2-1|-|15
TGTGCCAGCAGTGACCCCGTTCTGGATTCCAATGAGCAGTTCTTC
CASSDPVLDSNEQFF
>TRBV20-1|-|TRBJ1-1|-|15
TGCAGTGCTAGAAAGGAGGAGGACAGTAACACTGAAGCTTTCTTT
CSARKEEDSNTEAFF
>TRBV2|-|TRBJ1-1|once|15
TGTGCCAGCATTTTTGGGGCCAGCCGAGACACTGAAGCTTTCTTT
CASIFGASRDTEAFF
>TRBV20-1|-|TRBJ1-1|few|13
TGCAGTGCTAGAGGAGGGACACGAGTTGAAGCTTTCTTT
CSARGGTRVEAFF
>TRBV11-1|-|TRBJ2-5|few|16
TGTGCCAGCAGCCCGCGACCGCGACAGCGCCAAGAGACCCAGTACTTC
CASSPRPRQRQETQYF
>TRBV12-3/TRBV12-4|-|TRBJ1-2|-|12
TGTGCCACCTTGGGAGGGTTTGATGGCTACACCTTC
CATLGGFDGYTF
>TRBV4-1|-|TRBJ2-3|few|16
TGCGCCAGCAGCCAAGATAAATCCCCAGGGACAGATACGCAGTATTTT
CASSQDKSPGTDTQYF
>TRBV7-6|-|TRBJ2-7|many|15
TGTGCCAGCAGTCCAGGGGCGGGGGCGTCCTACGAGCAGTACTTC
CASSPGAGASYEQYF
>TRBV6-6|TRBD1|TRBJ2-7|few|14
TGTGCCAGCAGTCGCCTGACAGGGGGGGGAGAGCAGTACTTC
CASSRLTGGGEQYF
>TRBV6-2/TRBV6-3|-|TRBJ1-5|-|15
TGTGCCAGCAGTTACGAGGTTGTTGAGAATCAGCCCCAGCATTTT
CASSYEVVENQPQHF
>TRBV11-2|-|TRBJ1-1|few|13
TGTGCCAGCAGCTTTCAGGACACCACTGAAGCTTTCTTT
CASSFQDTTEAFF
>TRBV4-1|-|TRBJ1-2|-|15
TGCGCCAGCAGCCGCCGCGAAGGGGGGCACTATGGCTACACCTTC
CASSRREGGHYGYTF
>TRBV7-6|TRBD2|TRBJ2-5|many|16
TGTGCCAGCAGCCTCGGGGTAGCGGGGGAGGGAGAGACCCAGTACTTC
CASSLGVAGEGETQYF
>TRBV7-4|TRBD1|TRBJ1-2|-|16
TGTGTCAGCAGCTTACAGCGGGAGCCGGACAGGGGGAAGCTCACCTTC
CVSSLQREPDRGKLTF
>TRBV5-1|-|TRBJ2-6|-|17
TGCGCCAGCAGCTTGGTCTTACCCGACTCTGGGGCCAACGTCCTGACTTTC
CASSLVLPDSGANVLTF
>TRBV7-8|-|TRBJ1-2|-|15
TGTGCCAGCAGGCCACTGGGGGGGGCCCGTGATGGCTACACCTTC
CASRPLGGARDGYTF
>TRBV2|TRBD1|TRBJ2-5|few|14
TGTGCCAGCACGGGACAGGGGCAGGGAGAGACCCAGTACTTC
CASTGQGQGETQYF
>TRBV6-1|-|TRBJ1-1|-|12
TGTGCCAGCAGTGAATTCGGGTCTGAAGCTTTCTTT
CASSEFGSEAFF
>TRBV2|TRBD2|TRBJ2-3|-|17
TGTGCCAGCAGCCACGAGACTAGCGGGGAAAGCACAGATACGCAGTATTTT
CASSHETSGESTDTQYF
>TRBV24-1|TRBD1|TRBJ2-5|few|16
TGTGCCACCAGTGATTCGGGGACAGAGTCTTCGGAGACCCAGTACTTC
CATSDSGTESSETQYF
>TRBV14|-|TRBJ1-2|-|16
TGTGCCAGCAGCCCGAGGGGCCTGATTTTGGGCTATGGCTACACCTTC
CASSPRGLILGYGYTF